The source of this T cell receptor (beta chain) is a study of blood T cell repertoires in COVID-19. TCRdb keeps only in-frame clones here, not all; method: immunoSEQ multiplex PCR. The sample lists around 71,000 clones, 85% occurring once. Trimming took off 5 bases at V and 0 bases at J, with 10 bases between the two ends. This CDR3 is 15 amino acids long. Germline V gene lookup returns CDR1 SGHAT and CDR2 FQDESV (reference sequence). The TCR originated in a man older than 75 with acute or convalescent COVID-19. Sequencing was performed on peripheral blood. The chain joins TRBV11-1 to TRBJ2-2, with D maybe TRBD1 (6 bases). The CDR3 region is CASSRDTANTGELFF. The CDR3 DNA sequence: TGTGCCAGCAGCCGGGACACCGCGAACACCGGGGAGCTGTTTTTT. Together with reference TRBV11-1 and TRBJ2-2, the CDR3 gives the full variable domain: EAEVAQSPRYKITEKSQAVAFWCDPISGHATLYWYRQILGQGPELLVQFQDESVVDDSQLPKDRFSAERLKGVDSTLKIQPAELGDSAMYLCASSRDTANTGELFFGEGSRLTVL.